This T cell receptor beta chain was recorded in a study of blood T cell repertoires in COVID-19 (dated by TCRdb to about 2020). Regarding the research as a whole: Collaborator samples came from the United States, Italy and Spain and covered acute and convalescent phases of COVID-19. The material from the prospective study consisted of cDNA or gDNA derived from T cells, B-cell-depleted T cells, or PBMCs. Deeply sampled blood TCRbeta repertoires from subjects exposed to, actively infected with, or recovered from COVID-19 were included in the dataset. The repertoires were released in a freely available public database meant as a resource for research on the immune response to SARS-CoV-2. Samples came from the ongoing ImmuneRACE study (first 160 participants) plus 1,254 subjects from 6 global collaborators. Nearly every sample came with metadata listing a de-identified subject ID, COVID-19 status, age in years and sex. Where HLA class I and class II types were available, the types were taken from metadata supplied by the sample provider, not from assay-based typing. Here is what the overall study found, with its caveats: Clinical and demographic metadata were provided uncurated, with the amount varying by source and participant.

In the prospective study, participants were about 18 to 90 years old, resided in fewer than 25 geographic areas of the United States, and were enrolled through a virtual design. To assign participants to cohorts, the prospective study relied on clinical history that participants themselves reported in a screening survey and a study questionnaire. Recovered participants in ImmuneRACE Cohort 3 were defined by two consecutive negative NP/OP PCR tests, clearance by a healthcare professional, or resolution of symptoms. In the prospective study, whole blood, serum and a nasopharyngeal or oropharyngeal swab were collected from each participant by mobile phlebotomists. Additional blood draws and questionnaires over an approximately 2-month period could optionally be provided by prospective study participants. Prospective study blood samples were shipped either frozen or at room temperature before DNA extraction.

The immunoSEQ Assay, a bias-controlled multiplex PCR, was used to amplify TCRbeta CDR3 regions from genomic DNA. In the original analysis: The number of nucleated cells in each sample was estimated by amplification of reference gene primers within the assay. To quantify the absolute abundance of each unique TCRbeta CDR3 rearrangement, sequence reads were collapsed and filtered. For each sample, productive Simpson clonality was calculated by taking the square root of Simpson's diversity index across productive rearrangements. The table was pulled from immuneACCESS by TCRdb, which kept in-frame rearrangements only. Such tables lose some clones; where checked, under half of the loss comes from unresolved V genes, and the rest has no known cause. V and J calls and clone size are given by that table; D and trimming were obtained from the DNA. This sample has hundreds of thousands of clones in its table, and around 90% of those were observed once. In total, the top ten clones hold about 8.9% of the sample.

Clipping removes 6 bases from V and 5 bases from J, with 3 as the unmatched junction base count. CDR1 and CDR2 were assigned from the germline V gene as ENHRY and SYGVKD. From its cysteine to its phenylalanine, the CDR3 spans 12 amino acids. Solely the CDR3 DNA is kept, with 36 bases framed from the first base. With regard to this clone: The specificity of this receptor is unknown. One base away there is no much larger clone; base qualities are not given.

Source material: PBMCs or T cells enriched from blood (not recorded which). The TCR comes from a woman aged 18-30 years who had recovered from COVID-19. Recombination joined TRBV10-3 with TRBJ1-1; the junction holds 7 bases that match TRBD1. The CDR3 has the sequence CAIRQGNTEAFF. The nucleotide sequence reads TGTGCCATCAGACAGGGGAATACTGAAGCTTTCTTT.